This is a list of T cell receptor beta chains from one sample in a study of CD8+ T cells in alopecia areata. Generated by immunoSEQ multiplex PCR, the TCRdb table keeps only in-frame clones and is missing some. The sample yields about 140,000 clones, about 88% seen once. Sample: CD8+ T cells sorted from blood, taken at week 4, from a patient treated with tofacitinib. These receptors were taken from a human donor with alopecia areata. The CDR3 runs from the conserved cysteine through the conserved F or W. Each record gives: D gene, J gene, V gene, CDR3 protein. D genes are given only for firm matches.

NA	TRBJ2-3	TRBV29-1	CSVEDRGGAPAYTQYF
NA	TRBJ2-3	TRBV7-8	CASSLEGLLRDTQYF
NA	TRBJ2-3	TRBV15	CATSRVQGTDTQYF
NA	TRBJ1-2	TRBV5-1	CASSWTDLNYGYTF
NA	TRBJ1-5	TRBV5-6	CASSPSPDQPQHF
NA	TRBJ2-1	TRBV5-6	CASSLTGYEGEQFF
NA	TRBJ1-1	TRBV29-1	CSVEDWAGNTEAFF
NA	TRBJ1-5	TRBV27	CASGRGSNQPQHF
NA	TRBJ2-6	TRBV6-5	CASSSGANVLTF
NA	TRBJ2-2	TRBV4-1	CASSQEVGGRTGELFF
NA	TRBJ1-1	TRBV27	CASSYAATAEAFF
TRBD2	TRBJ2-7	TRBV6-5	CASSYLVASGTYEQYF
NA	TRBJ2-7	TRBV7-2	CASSDLPGQKASYEQYF
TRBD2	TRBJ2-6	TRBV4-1	CASSRLTSGRSSGANVLTF
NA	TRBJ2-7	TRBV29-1	CSVNYPTSYEQYF
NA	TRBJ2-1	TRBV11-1	CASSRGPPYYNEQFF
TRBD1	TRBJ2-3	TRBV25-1	CASSESRGPSTDTQYF
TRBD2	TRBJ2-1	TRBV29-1	CSVETSGSNYEQFF
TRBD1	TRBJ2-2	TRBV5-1	CASSLKMTGENTGELFF
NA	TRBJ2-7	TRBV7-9	CASSNTGVPYEQYF
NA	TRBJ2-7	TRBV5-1	CACFSTGRPYEQYF
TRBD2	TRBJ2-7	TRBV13	CASSTAGERDEQYF
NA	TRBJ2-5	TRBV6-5	CASYAGETQYF
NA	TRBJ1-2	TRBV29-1	CSVLTSNYGYTF
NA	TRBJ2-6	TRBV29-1	CSVEEGVGSGANVLTF
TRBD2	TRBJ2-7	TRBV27	CASSFAGGPYEQYF
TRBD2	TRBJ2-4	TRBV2	CASSVTSGEELAKNIQYF
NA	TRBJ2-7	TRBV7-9	CASSLAYHEQYF
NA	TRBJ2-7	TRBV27	CAVRRDASYEQYF
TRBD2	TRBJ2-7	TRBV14	CASSQPSREDPYSLYEQYF
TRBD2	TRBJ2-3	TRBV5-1	CASSGLAGGLTDTQYF
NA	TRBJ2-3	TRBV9	CASSVVQGQYF
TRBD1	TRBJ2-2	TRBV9	CASSLRTGGTGELFF
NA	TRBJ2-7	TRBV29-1	CSVAPSAYEQYF
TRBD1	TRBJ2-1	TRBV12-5	CASGLGTGDNEQFF
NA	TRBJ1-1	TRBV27	CASSLQGWVNTEAFF
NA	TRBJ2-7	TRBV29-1	CSVEENWDEQYF
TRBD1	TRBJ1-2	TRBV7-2	CASSYNQGDGYTF
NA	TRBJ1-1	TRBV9	CASSVEEGRAFF
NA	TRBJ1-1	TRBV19	CASHRNTEAFF
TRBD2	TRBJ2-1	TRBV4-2	CASSFSALAGDNEQFF
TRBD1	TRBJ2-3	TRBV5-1	CASSLGQQGSTDTQYF
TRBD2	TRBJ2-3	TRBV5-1	CASSPGTSVGGADTQYF
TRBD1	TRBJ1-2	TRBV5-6	CASSFRQGRYYGYTF
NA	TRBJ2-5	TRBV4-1	CASSQESTQETQYF
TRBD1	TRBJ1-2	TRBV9	CASSVGDSRPYGYTF
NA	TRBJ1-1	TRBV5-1	CASSSLGNTEAFF
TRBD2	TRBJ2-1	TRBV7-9	CASSPPLAGVPSYNEQFF
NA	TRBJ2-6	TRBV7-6	CASSLGPWSGANVLTF
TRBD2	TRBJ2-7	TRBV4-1	CASSQVLGSGGDEQYF
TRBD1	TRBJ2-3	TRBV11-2	CASREGGWSGTDTQYF
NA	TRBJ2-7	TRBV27	CASSLSSPYEQYF
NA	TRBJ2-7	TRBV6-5	CASSHTRGGEQYF
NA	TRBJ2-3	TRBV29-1	CSAPGAGDTQYF
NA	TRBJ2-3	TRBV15	CATSRDGFTDTQYF